This T cell receptor beta chain derives from a study of T cells in Graves' hyperthyroidism and ophthalmopathy. Thyroid ultrasound and orbital computed tomography, with clinical symptoms and serum thyroxine and TRAb, informed diagnoses. The blood sample dates from first hyperthyroidism diagnosis, preceding any ophthalmopathy symptoms. Germline values: CDR1 KGHDR, CDR2 SFDVKD. V lost 4 bases to trimming and J lost 1 base, with 9 bases between them. The CDR3 length is 14 residues. This clonotype has at least ten counts. Its antigen is currently unknown. What was amplified from RNA transcripts were TCR beta CDR3 regions. TCR CDR3 regions were first amplified by RT-PCR with HTBI primers. Each CDR3 protein is one row after TCRdb ran MiXCR on the multiplex PCR reads. The sample gives about 300,000 distinct CDR3 sequences, around 25% of which show up once; about 30% is in the top ten. Points from the study as a whole: Among thyroid clonotypes expanded above 0.001, most also appeared in blood. Ophthalmopathy was identified by the model a median roughly six months ahead of onset.

This clonotype was sampled from a man in his forties or fifties with Graves' hyperthyroidism that later progressed to Graves' ophthalmopathy. The V gene is TRBV24-1, the J gene TRBJ1-1, with D possibly TRBD1 on 5 matching bases. Sequences were obtained from blood. CDR3 amino acids: CATSEGTGNTEAFF. DNA of the CDR3: TGTGCCACCAGTGAGGGGACGGGGAACACTGAAGCTTTCTTT.